The clone carrying this T cell receptor (beta chain) was counted between two and nine times. RNA transcripts gave rise to amplified TCR beta CDR3 regions. TCR CDR3 regions were first amplified by RT-PCR with HTBI primers. TCRdb itself ran the multiplex PCR reads through MiXCR, one entry per CDR3 protein. The sample lists nearly 750,000 distinct CDR3 sequences; around a third were seen once. This specimen comes from a study of T cells in Graves' hyperthyroidism and ophthalmopathy. Looked up from germline, CDR1 is SEHNR and CDR2 is FQNEAQ (reference sequence). This CDR3 comprises 16 residues. Trimming removed 3 bases from V and 0 bases from J; junction bases left unmatched: 7.

The chain uses TRBV7-9 and TRBJ2-7, with 8 bases lining up with TRBD1. The sample taken for sequencing was blood. This TCR was recovered from a woman aged 40 to 50 with Graves' hyperthyroidism. Written as DNA, the CDR3 is TGTGCCAGCAGCTTGGAACGGCAGGGGGCCTCCTACGAGCAGTACTTC. Protein sequence: CASSLERQGASYEQYF.